The rows below give T cell receptor beta chains drawn from one sample of a study of CD8 T cells in Susac syndrome. MiXCR, applied by TCRdb to the immunoSEQ multiplex PCR reads, yields one record per CDR3 protein. In the table there are a few hundred thousand distinct CDR3 sequences, 80% to 95% of which are singletons. What was sequenced was CD8+ T cells from PBMCs. These receptors originate from a human donor with multiple sclerosis. CDR3s include the opening cysteine and the closing phenylalanine or tryptophan. D genes are given only for firm matches. Some rows mark clone size as missing; the rest say once, few, many or name a class of expanded clone.

J gene	clone size	D gene	V gene	CDR3 protein	CDR3 DNA
TRBJ1-3	NA	NA	TRBV19	CASTKAPGAGNTIYF	TGTGCCAGTACTAAGGCCCCGGGGGCTGGAAACACCATATATTTT
TRBJ2-1	NA	NA	TRBV7-9	CASSLDGFYNEQFF	TGTGCCAGCAGCCTGGACGGTTTCTACAATGAGCAGTTCTTC
TRBJ1-5	NA	NA	TRBV5-4	CASSSGPSSNQPQHF	TGTGCCAGCAGCTCGGGGCCTTCTAGCAATCAGCCCCAGCATTTT
TRBJ2-5	NA	NA	TRBV4-1	CASSPRFQETQYF	TGCGCCAGCAGCCCGCGGTTCCAAGAGACCCAGTACTTC
TRBJ2-1	NA	NA	TRBV28	CASSSAPLGPGNEQFF	TGTGCCAGCAGTTCCGCCCCCCTGGGTCCGGGGAATGAGCAGTTCTTC
TRBJ1-1	NA	NA	TRBV5-6	CASSPPPGLTEAFF	TGTGCCAGCAGCCCCCCTCCAGGACTAACTGAAGCTTTCTTT
TRBJ1-1	NA	NA	TRBV4-1	CASSQSGEGNTEAFF	TGCGCCAGCAGCCAATCAGGGGAGGGGAACACTGAAGCTTTCTTT
TRBJ2-1	NA	NA	TRBV19	CASSIRGESYNEQFF	TGTGCCAGTAGTATCCGTGGCGAATCCTACAATGAGCAGTTCTTC
TRBJ2-7	NA	NA	TRBV7-8	CASSPDDSSYEQYF	TGTGCCAGCAGCCCCGACGATAGCTCCTACGAGCAGTACTTC
TRBJ2-7	once	NA	TRBV7-8	CASSPVVRQVLSYEQYF	TGTGCCAGCAGTCCTGTCGTCCGACAGGTCCTCTCCTACGAGCAGTACTTC